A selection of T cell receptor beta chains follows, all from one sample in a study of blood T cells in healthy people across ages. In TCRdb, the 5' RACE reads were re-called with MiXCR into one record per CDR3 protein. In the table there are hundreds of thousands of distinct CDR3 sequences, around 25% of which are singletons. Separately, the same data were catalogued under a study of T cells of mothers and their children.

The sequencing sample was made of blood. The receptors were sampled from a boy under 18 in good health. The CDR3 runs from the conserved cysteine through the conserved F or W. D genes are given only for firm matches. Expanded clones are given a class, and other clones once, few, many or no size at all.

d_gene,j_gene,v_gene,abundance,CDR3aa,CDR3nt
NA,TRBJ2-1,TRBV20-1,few,CSARQPGLPNNEQFF,TGCAGTGCTAGACAGCCGGGACTTCCAAACAATGAGCAGTTCTTC
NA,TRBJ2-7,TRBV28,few,CASSPTAIRAYEQYF,TGTGCCAGCAGTCCGACGGCCATACGGGCCTACGAGCAGTACTTC
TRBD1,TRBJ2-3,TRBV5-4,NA,CASSSTGKGPDTQYF,TGTGCCAGCAGCTCGACAGGGAAAGGGCCAGATACGCAGTATTTT
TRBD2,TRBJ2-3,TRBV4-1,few,CASSHGAGRRGGFYF,TGCGCCAGCAGCCATGGAGCGGGACGGCGGGGGGGCTTTTATTTT
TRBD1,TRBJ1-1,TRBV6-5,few,CASTRDRGATNTEAFF,TGTGCCAGCACCCGGGACAGGGGGGCCACGAACACTGAAGCTTTCTTT
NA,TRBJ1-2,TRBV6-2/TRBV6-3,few,CASSIRLGTRLDGYTF,TGTGCCAGCAGCATAAGATTGGGGACTCGCTTAGATGGCTACACCTTC
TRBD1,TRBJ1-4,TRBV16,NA,CASSQQQGAKEKLFF,TGTGCCAGCAGCCAACAACAGGGGGCCAAAGAAAAACTGTTTTTT
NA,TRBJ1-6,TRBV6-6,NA,CASSPFGESPLHF,TGTGCCAGCAGCCCCTTCGGTGAATCACCCCTCCACTTT
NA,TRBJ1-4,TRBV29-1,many,CSVDLNEKLFF,TGCAGCGTAGACCTTAATGAAAAACTGTTTTTT
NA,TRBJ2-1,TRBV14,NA,CASSQDLLYNEQFF,TGTGCCAGCAGCCAAGACCTCCTCTACAATGAGCAGTTCTTC
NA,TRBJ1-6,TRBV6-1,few,CASSVRFRDNSPLHF,TGTGCCAGCAGTGTCAGATTTAGGGATAATTCACCCCTCCACTTT
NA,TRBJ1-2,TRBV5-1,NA,CASSPVGYPGYTF,TGCGCCAGCAGCCCGGTAGGGTACCCGGGCTACACCTTC
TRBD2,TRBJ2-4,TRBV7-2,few,CASSLDPAGRRDIQYF,TGTGCCAGCAGCTTAGATCCAGCGGGGAGGCGGGACATTCAGTACTTC
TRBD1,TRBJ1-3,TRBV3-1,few,CASSQGQGLLSSGNTIYF,TGTGCCAGCAGCCAAGGACAGGGGCTCCTCAGCTCTGGAAACACCATATATTTT
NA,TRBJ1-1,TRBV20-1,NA,CSGSEWGNTEAFF,TGCAGTGGATCGGAGTGGGGAAACACTGAAGCTTTCTTT
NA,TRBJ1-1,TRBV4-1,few,CASSHPTRQGEAFF,TGCGCCAGCAGCCATCCCACTCGGCAGGGAGAAGCTTTCTTT
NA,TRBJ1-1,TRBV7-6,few,CASGSEGTEAFF,TGTGCCAGCGGCTCCGAGGGGACTGAAGCTTTCTTT
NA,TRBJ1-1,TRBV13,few,CASSLGARIGEAFF,TGTGCCAGCAGCTTAGGAGCGAGAATTGGTGAAGCTTTCTTT
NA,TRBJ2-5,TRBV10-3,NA,CAISEEGQETQYF,TGTGCCATCAGTGAAGAGGGGCAAGAGACCCAGTACTTC